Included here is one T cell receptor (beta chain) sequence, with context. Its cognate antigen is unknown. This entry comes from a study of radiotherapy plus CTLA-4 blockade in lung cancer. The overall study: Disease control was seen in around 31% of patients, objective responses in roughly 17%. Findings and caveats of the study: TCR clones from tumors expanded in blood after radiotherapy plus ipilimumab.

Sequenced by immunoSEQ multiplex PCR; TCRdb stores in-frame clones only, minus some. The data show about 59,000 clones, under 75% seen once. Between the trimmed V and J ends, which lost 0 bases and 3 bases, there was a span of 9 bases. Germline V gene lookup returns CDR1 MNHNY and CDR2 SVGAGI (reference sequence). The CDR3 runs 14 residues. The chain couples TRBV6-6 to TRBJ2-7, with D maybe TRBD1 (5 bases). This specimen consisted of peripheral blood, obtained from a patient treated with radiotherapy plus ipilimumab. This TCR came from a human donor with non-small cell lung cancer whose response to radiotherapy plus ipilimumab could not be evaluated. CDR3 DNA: TGTGCCAGCAGTTACTCGTTTACAGGCTACGAGCAGTACTTC. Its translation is CASSYSFTGYEQYF.